This TCR beta chain was sequenced during a study of cytomegalovirus exposure and HLA in healthy donors. Trimming stripped 6 bases from V and 2 bases from J, with 11 bases between. Germline CDR1 reads MNHEY; CDR2 reads SVGAGI. The CDR3 contains 14 residues. Of note for this clone: Antigen: not known.

Findings and limits, study-wide: The authors later linked a missense DCLRE1C variant to TCR beta V- and J-gene trimming.

Use of 60 Vbeta and 13 Jbeta primers characterized the PCR. Method: immunoSEQ multiplex PCR; TCRdb's copy keeps in-frame clones and lacks some. The table lists approximately 130,000 clones, around 75% of them singletons. The sample comprised PBMCs. The source is a man aged 30-40 years in good health and CMV-seronegative. This chain connects TRBV6-5 to TRBJ1-3; maybe TRBD1 (6 bases). CDR3 amino acids: CASRTGKAGNTIYF. DNA of the CDR3: TGTGCCAGCAGAACAGGGAAAGCTGGAAACACCATATATTTT.